This T cell receptor beta chain comes out of a study of cytomegalovirus exposure and HLA in healthy donors. Notes on the study in general: Immune exposure information available was restricted to CMV serostatus. The authors considered a cluster of highly shared sequence variants likely to be a sequencing artifact. Analysis was carried out at a later point, and it linked a missense DCLRE1C variant to TCR beta V- and J-gene trimming.

The PCR made use of 60 Vbeta and 13 Jbeta primers. Per the authors' pipeline: Later reanalysis found roughly 80 million unique TCR beta chains, roughly 10 million of them shared. TCRdb keeps only in-frame clones here, not all; method: immunoSEQ multiplex PCR. V and J calls and clone size come straight from that table; D and trimming were deduced from the DNA. The repertoire consists of 130,000 or so clones, with roughly four fifths occurring once and the leading ten covering roughly 1%. CDR3 length: 15 residues. Germline V lookup: CDR1 MNHNS, CDR2 SASEGT. V was shortened by 1 base and J by 1 base, with 8 bases between the two germline ends. Of note for this clone: Its antigen is undetermined.

The chain couples TRBV6-1 to TRBJ1-5; the D gene is possibly TRBD1 (5 bases). The sample comprised PBMCs. This TCR was recovered from a woman aged 60-75 years in good health and CMV-seronegative. CDR3 coding DNA: TGTGCCAGCAGTGAAGACCCAGGGAGCAATCAGCCCCAGCATTTT. It specifies CASSEDPGSNQPQHF.